The present entry profiles one T cell receptor (beta chain) with its context. CDR3 size: 12 residues. The germline gives CDR1 SNHLY, CDR2 FYNNEI. V lost 2 bases to trimming and J lost 3 bases, with 5 bases between them. This sample was included in a study of T cells in localized non-small cell lung cancer. Here immunoSEQ multiplex PCR was the method, and the copy in TCRdb shows in-frame clones only, minus some. The sample has 45,000 to 65,000 clones; 60% to 85% are singletons. This sequence originates from a woman aged 35 to 69 with stage II lung adenocarcinoma. The sequenced sample was PBMCs, obtained before any cancer treatment. V gene TRBV2 combines with J gene TRBJ2-7; D is unresolved. The CDR3 DNA follows: TGTGCCAGCAGTGAAACGGGCTACGAGCAGTACTTC. Protein sequence: CASSETGYEQYF.